This record concerns one T cell receptor (beta chain) sequence. Its antigen is currently not known. Base qualities are missing; no much larger clone stands one base away. Reads for this sample came from an Illumina HiSeq 1500. The raw public data were reprocessed by TCRdb itself: fastp quality trimming at Q25, MiXCR clonotype calling, in-frame beta chains only. Each CDR3 protein gets just one entry, which takes the most common genes and DNA from the rows behind it. This sample is represented by a few hundred thousand distinct CDR3 sequences; about 39% of them were singletons. The top ten constitute around 48% of the sample. This sample was included in a study of T cell repertoires in cytomegalovirus infection (dated by TCRdb to about 2019). As for the study more broadly: Recently identified HLA-C-restricted CMV epitopes, whose presentation resists viral immunomodulation, were targeted by peptide stimulations together with well-studied HLA-B-restricted epitopes. Because public TCR beta signatures pointed to carriage of CMV infection together with the matching HLA type, the HLA type of each donor mattered for the analysis.

The sample's treatment or condition, from its label and the paper: in vitro stimulation with specific CMV peptide epitopes to enrich CMV-specific T cells. Relative to germline, V is 2 bases shorter and J is 2 bases shorter, with 6 bases between their ends. The CDR3 contains 13 residues, cysteine and phenylalanine counted. The read is trimmed to its CDR3 DNA, 39 bases read in frame from base 1. CDR1 MNHNY and CDR2 SVGAGI were looked up in the germline V gene (reference sequence). General study outcomes and caveats: Cumulative frequency of public TCR beta family members discriminated carriers of CMV infection plus the relevant HLA type in this cohort and an independent 352-donor cohort. The ex vivo response was dominated by HLA-C-restricted CMV-specific TCR beta clonotypes, and the single most frequent clonotype in two of eight donors was supplied by these HLA-C-restricted clonotypes.

Sample: cultured PBMCs, taken from culture after CMV antigen stimulation. This receptor was taken from a human donor in good health (CMV status not recorded). Some clones in this sample may be carry-over from other donors' samples. The rearrangement joined TRBV6-6 to TRBJ1-1; tentative D gene TRBD1, with 5 bases matching. CDR3 protein: CASSYGGNTEAFF. At the DNA level, the sequence is TGTGCCAGCAGTTACGGGGGAAACACTGAAGCTTTCTTT.